This TCR beta chain was recorded in a study of shared clonotypes between healthy human individuals. Study at large: Each donor's CD4 naive and CD4 memory cells filled three plates apiece, CD8 naive two, and CD8 memory one.

All donors were Caucasian adults living in Nashville, Tennessee. CD45RA+ naive and CD45RA-negative memory subsets were separated from CD4+ cells. V dropped 5 bases and J dropped 3; count of bases not matched to a gene: 10. The germline V gene encodes CDR1 LNHDA and CDR2 SQIVND (reference sequence). The CDR3 sequence is 17 residues long. Produced via immunoSEQ multiplex PCR; TCRdb's table is partial and in-frame only. The data show about 1.4 million clones, roughly 97% seen once. V is TRBV19 and J is TRBJ1-2, with 12 bases that match TRBD1. Sequenced: naive CD4+ T cells sorted from blood. As to subset: CD45RA+ positively selected. This clonotype was obtained from a man younger than 45 in good health. DNA for the CDR3: TGTGCCAGTAGTCGGGACAGGGGGCGCGTTGGAGACTATGGCTACACCTTC. Amino acid sequence: CASSRDRGRVGDYGYTF.